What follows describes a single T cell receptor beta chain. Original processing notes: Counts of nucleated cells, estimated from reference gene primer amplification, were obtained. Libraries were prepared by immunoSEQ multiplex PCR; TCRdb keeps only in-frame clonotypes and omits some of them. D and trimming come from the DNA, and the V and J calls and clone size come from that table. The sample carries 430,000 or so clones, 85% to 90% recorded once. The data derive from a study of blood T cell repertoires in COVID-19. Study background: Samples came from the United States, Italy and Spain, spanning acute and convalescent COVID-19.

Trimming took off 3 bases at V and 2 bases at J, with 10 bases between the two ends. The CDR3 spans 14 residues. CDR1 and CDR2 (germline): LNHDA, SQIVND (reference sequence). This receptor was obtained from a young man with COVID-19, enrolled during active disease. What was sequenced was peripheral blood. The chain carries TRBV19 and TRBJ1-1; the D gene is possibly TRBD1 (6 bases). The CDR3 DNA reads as TGTGCCAGTAGTATCGGGGGGCCTAACACTGAAGCTTTCTTT. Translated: CASSIGGPNTEAFF.